This T cell receptor beta chain was identified in a study of blood T cell repertoires in COVID-19. Study in general: T cells, B-cell-depleted T cells, or PBMCs supplied cDNA or gDNA.

The assay was immunoSEQ multiplex PCR, and TCRdb's table has in-frame clones only and misses some. This table has about 390,000 clones, more than 70% appearing once. The CDR3 totals 14 residues. V was clipped by 8 bases and J by 10 bases; unmatched bases: 11. Germline V gives CDR1 MDHEN, CDR2 SYDVKM. A Seattle source enrolled patients during active infection and followed them longitudinally. The receptor comes from an older woman with COVID-19, enrolled during active disease. The sequenced material came from peripheral blood. This sequence joins TRBV28 and TRBJ1-6, with 7 bases fitting TRBD1. CDR3 sequence: CASGTGTVNSPLHF. CDR3 sequence (DNA): TGTGCCAGCGGTACCGGGACAGTCAACTCACCCCTCCACTTT.